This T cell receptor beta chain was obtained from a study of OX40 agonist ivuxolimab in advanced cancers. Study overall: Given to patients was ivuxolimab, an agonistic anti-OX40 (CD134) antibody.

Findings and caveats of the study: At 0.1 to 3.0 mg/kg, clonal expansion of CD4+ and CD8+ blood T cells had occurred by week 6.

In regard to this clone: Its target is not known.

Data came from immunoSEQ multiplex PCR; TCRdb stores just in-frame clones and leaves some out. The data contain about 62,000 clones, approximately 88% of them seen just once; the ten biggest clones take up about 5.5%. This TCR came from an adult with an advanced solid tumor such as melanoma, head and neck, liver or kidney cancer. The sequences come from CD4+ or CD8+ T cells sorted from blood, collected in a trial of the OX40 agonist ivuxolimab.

CDR3: CASSPQTASSGANVLTF. The CDR3 bases are TGTGCCAGCAGCCCTCAGACAGCAAGCTCTGGGGCCAACGTCCTGACTTTC. The chain employs TRBV7-8 and TRBJ2-6; maybe TRBD1 (5 bases). The CDR3 totals 17 residues. Trimming shortened V by 5 bases and J by 0 bases, and 14 bases separated the two germline ends. The germline V gene encodes CDR1 SGHVS and CDR2 FQNEAQ.